This T cell receptor beta chain was identified in a study of long-term antiretroviral therapy in people with HIV. The run of the v3.0 immunoSEQ assay was at survey level. The protocol was immunoSEQ multiplex PCR, while the TCRdb copy is restricted to in-frame clones and leaves out a portion. The sample records about 30,000 clones, 70% to 90% being singletons. Each contributor possessed a minimum of one pre-ART and a minimum of two post-ART PBMC samples. Prior to DNA extraction, the samples held about 1-11 million cryopreserved PBMC. Study outcomes and limitations: Sampling of blood ran from about 2003 to 2018, and older ART regimens were possibly in use.

This CDR3 contains 14 residues. The V gene's germline CDR1 is SGHTA and CDR2 FQGTGA. The germline V and J ends were trimmed by 3 bases and 8 bases, with 11 bases remaining between them. A few counts support this clone. Its specificity is unknown. This TCR came from a man aged 45-65 years with HIV. The V gene is TRBV7-3, the J gene TRBJ1-6; D gene ambiguous. Sequenced material: unsorted PBMCs, taken 3.2 years before starting antiretroviral therapy. The CDR3 is CASSFRATDSPLHF. The CDR3 DNA follows: TGTGCCAGCAGCTTCCGGGCTACGGATTCACCCCTCCACTTT.